This is a list of T cell receptor beta chains from one sample in a study of regulatory T cells in long-lasting Graves disease. TCRdb analysed the multiplex PCR reads with MiXCR anew, one entry per CDR3 protein. The table records hundreds of thousands of distinct CDR3 sequences, 12% of them present only once. The same sample was also studied in work on T cells in Graves' hyperthyroidism and ophthalmopathy.

This sample comprised peripheral blood mononuclear cells (PBMCs), obtained at new diagnosis, from a patient treated with antithyroid drugs. All receptors derive from a woman in her twenties or thirties with Graves disease. CDR3s include the opening cysteine and the closing phenylalanine or tryptophan. Each record gives: CDR3 protein, CDR3 DNA, V gene, CDR3 length, clone size, J gene, D gene. The D gene is left open where the match is weak. A row's size may be missing; if present it is once, few, many or a size class.

CASSSRGRINTGELFF,TGCGCCAGCAGCTCGCGAGGGAGGATCAACACCGGGGAGCTGTTTTTT,TRBV5-1,16,NA,TRBJ2-2,NA
CASSAQPGASYEQYF,TGCGCCAGCAGCGCCCAACCCGGGGCCTCCTACGAGCAGTACTTC,TRBV5-1,15,many,TRBJ2-7,NA
CASSPGLAGTPYEQYF,TGTGCCAGCAGTCCTGGACTAGCGGGTACTCCCTACGAGCAGTACTTC,TRBV12-3/TRBV12-4,16,many,TRBJ2-7,TRBD2
CAIRGLAGERYEQYF,TGTGCCATCAGGGGACTAGCGGGAGAAAGGTACGAGCAGTACTTC,TRBV10-3,15,few,TRBJ2-7,TRBD2
CASSLWGNGVYGYTF,TGTGCCAGCAGCTTATGGGGGAATGGGGTCTATGGCTACACCTTC,TRBV11-2,15,many,TRBJ1-2,NA
CATSGTSGRGGTDTQYF,TGTGCCACCTCAGGGACTAGCGGGAGGGGCGGCACAGATACGCAGTATTTT,TRBV24-1,17,many,TRBJ2-3,TRBD2
CASSLAYGTSGYNEQFF,TGTGCCAGCAGTTTAGCTTACGGGACTAGTGGTTACAATGAGCAGTTCTTC,TRBV12-3/TRBV12-4,17,many,TRBJ2-1,TRBD2
CASSLFGTGNTIYF,TGTGCCAGCAGTTTATTCGGTACTGGAAACACCATATATTTT,TRBV27,14,NA,TRBJ1-3,NA
CASSEGAGNVYEQYF,TGTGCCAGCAGTGAGGGGGCAGGGAACGTCTACGAGCAGTACTTC,TRBV2,15,many,TRBJ2-7,NA
CASSIDRGNYGYTF,TGTGCCAGTAGTATAGATAGAGGGAACTATGGCTACACCTTC,TRBV19,14,many,TRBJ1-2,NA
CASRMTGGNTGELFF,TGTGCCAGCAGGATGACAGGGGGAAACACCGGGGAGCTGTTTTTT,TRBV28,15,few,TRBJ2-2,TRBD1
CASSDRDGHSGNTIYF,TGTGCCAGCAGCGACCGGGACGGCCACTCTGGAAACACCATATATTTT,TRBV9,16,many,TRBJ1-3,NA
CASSLDLRTSEAFF,TGTGCCAGCAGCTTAGACCTCCGGACATCTGAAGCTTTCTTT,TRBV11-3,14,many,TRBJ1-1,NA
CASSPYGGRAQQPYNEQFF,TGTGCCAGCAGTCCATATGGGGGGAGGGCCCAACAACCTTACAATGAGCAGTTCTTC,TRBV6-2/TRBV6-3,19,many,TRBJ2-1,TRBD2
CASSLFRGVPIFEFMNTEAFF,TGTGCCAGCAGCTTATTCAGGGGGGTCCCAATCTTTGAGTTCATGAACACTGAAGCTTTCTTT,TRBV7-2,21,NA,TRBJ1-1,TRBD1
CSAGLLNEQFF,TGCAGCGCCGGACTCTTAAATGAGCAGTTCTTC,TRBV29-1,11,NA,TRBJ2-1,NA
CASSYWGAQETQYF,TGTGCCAGCAGTTATTGGGGGGCTCAAGAGACCCAGTACTTC,TRBV6-5,14,few,TRBJ2-5,NA
CSARAYTGTVAYEQYF,TGCAGTGCTAGGGCCTACACCGGGACAGTGGCCTACGAGCAGTACTTC,TRBV20-1,16,few,TRBJ2-7,TRBD1
CAWSPRRLLERGNTIYF,TGTGCCTGGAGTCCACGACGACTGTTGGAGAGGGGAAACACCATATATTTT,TRBV30,17,many,TRBJ1-3,NA
CASSHRTGRQETQYF,TGTGCCAGCAGCCACCGGACAGGGAGGCAAGAGACCCAGTACTTC,TRBV7-2,15,many,TRBJ2-5,TRBD1
CASSLGSGASGNTIYF,TGTGCCAGCAGCCTGGGGTCAGGGGCCTCTGGAAACACCATATATTTT,TRBV3-1,16,NA,TRBJ1-3,NA
CASSPATGINQPQHF,TGTGCCAGCAGTCCCGCGACAGGGATCAATCAGCCCCAGCATTTT,TRBV28,15,many,TRBJ1-5,TRBD1
CASSESGQSNQPQHF,TGTGCCAGCAGTGAGAGTGGACAGTCTAATCAGCCCCAGCATTTT,TRBV6-1,15,many,TRBJ1-5,NA
CASSYRRTYEQYF,TGTGCCAGCAGTTACCGGAGAACCTACGAGCAGTACTTC,TRBV6-5,13,many,TRBJ2-7,NA
CASSPGSVSYEQYF,TGTGCCAGCAGCCCCGGGTCGGTCTCCTACGAGCAGTACTTC,TRBV9,14,many,TRBJ2-7,NA
CSVEDPGQGAYEQYF,TGCAGCGTTGAAGATCCGGGACAGGGGGCCTACGAGCAGTACTTC,TRBV29-1,15,NA,TRBJ2-7,TRBD1
CASSSTLRRKGNQPQHF,TGTGCCAGCAGCTCGACCCTAAGACGGAAGGGCAATCAGCCCCAGCATTTT,TRBV11-2,17,once,TRBJ1-5,NA
CASSLALDREGALQGYTF,TGTGCCAGCAGTTTAGCTCTCGACAGGGAAGGAGCCTTACAGGGCTACACCTTC,TRBV27,18,few,TRBJ1-2,TRBD1
CASSLDATAFMNTEAFF,TGTGCCAGCAGCTTAGATGCGACAGCCTTCATGAACACTGAAGCTTTCTTT,TRBV11-2,17,many,TRBJ1-1,NA
CAGSYTGRNSPLHF,TGTGCCGGCAGTTATACAGGGAGAAATTCACCCCTCCACTTT,TRBV6-2/TRBV6-3,14,NA,TRBJ1-6,NA
CAISATGNGYTF,TGTGCCATCAGTGCGACAGGGAATGGCTACACCTTC,TRBV10-3,12,many,TRBJ1-2,TRBD1
CSAGAPQGRELFF,TGCAGTGCCGGAGCTCCTCAGGGCCGGGAGCTGTTTTTT,TRBV20-1,13,few,TRBJ2-2,NA
CASSFTGGDTEAFF,TGCGCCAGCAGCTTTACAGGGGGAGACACTGAAGCTTTCTTT,TRBV5-1,14,many,TRBJ1-1,TRBD1
CASSYSGPLPQHF,TGTGCCAGCAGTTACTCCGGCCCTCTCCCCCAGCATTTT,TRBV6-9,13,few,TRBJ1-5,NA
CASSQTGYSYNEQFF,TGCGCCAGCAGCCAGACAGGGTATTCCTACAATGAGCAGTTCTTC,TRBV4-1,15,few,TRBJ2-1,TRBD1
CASSPLQGRGPNTEAFF,TGCGCCAGCAGCCCGTTACAGGGGCGGGGACCGAACACTGAAGCTTTCTTT,TRBV4-1,17,few,TRBJ1-1,TRBD1
CASSSNRGREAFF,TGCGCCAGCAGCTCTAACAGGGGGCGGGAAGCTTTCTTT,TRBV5-1,13,NA,TRBJ1-1,TRBD1
CASSSPDRGLLDGYTF,TGTGCCAGCAGTTCCCCTGACAGGGGGCTACTAGATGGCTACACCTTC,TRBV28,16,many,TRBJ1-2,TRBD1
CASSYGHSLYNEQFF,TGTGCCAGCAGCTACGGACATTCACTCTACAATGAGCAGTTCTTC,TRBV28,15,NA,TRBJ2-1,NA
CAITGGTALPYGYTF,TGTGCCATCACCGGAGGGACAGCCTTACCCTATGGCTACACCTTC,TRBV10-3,15,many,TRBJ1-2,TRBD1
CAISRSWGVEETQYF,TGTGCCATCAGCAGATCCTGGGGCGTAGAGGAGACCCAGTACTTC,TRBV10-3,15,many,TRBJ2-5,NA
CASSSLDYGYTF,TGTGCCAGTAGTAGCCTGGACTATGGCTACACCTTC,TRBV19,12,NA,TRBJ1-2,NA
CSVSSDQETQYF,TGCAGCGTTTCGAGCGACCAAGAGACCCAGTACTTC,TRBV29-1,12,many,TRBJ2-5,NA
CASSLYPSGSYNEQFF,TGTGCCAGCAGCTTATATCCTAGCGGATCCTACAATGAGCAGTTCTTC,TRBV7-9,16,NA,TRBJ2-1,TRBD2
CASSLRYPLLSIQYF,TGTGCCAGCAGTCTCCGATACCCCCTCTTAAGCATTCAGTACTTC,TRBV27,15,many,TRBJ2-4,NA
CASSIGQGNTGELFF,TGTGCCAGTAGTATAGGACAGGGAAACACCGGGGAGCTGTTTTTT,TRBV19,15,NA,TRBJ2-2,TRBD1
CASSRQLASEQFF,TGTGCCAGCAGTCGACAGCTAGCTAGTGAGCAGTTCTTC,TRBV12-3/TRBV12-4,13,many,TRBJ2-1,NA
CASSPPANYGYTF,TGTGCCAGCAGCCCACCCGCTAACTATGGCTACACCTTC,TRBV7-9,13,many,TRBJ1-2,NA
CASSRGTNNQPQHF,TGTGCCAGCAGCCGCGGGACAAACAATCAGCCCCAGCATTTT,TRBV16,14,NA,TRBJ1-5,NA
CASSLLVSGRALYREQYF,TGTGCCAGCAGTTTATTAGTAAGCGGGAGGGCCCTTTATCGCGAGCAGTACTTC,TRBV27,18,many,TRBJ2-7,TRBD2
CASSPRTGGVLETQYF,TGTGCCAGCAGCCCGAGGACAGGGGGAGTTCTAGAGACCCAGTACTTC,TRBV11-1,16,many,TRBJ2-5,TRBD1
CASSQDRGQGHRYEQYF,TGCGCCAGCAGCCAAGATCGCGGACAGGGGCATCGGTACGAGCAGTACTTC,TRBV4-1,17,few,TRBJ2-7,TRBD1
CASSIAFNYGYTF,TGTGCCAGTAGTATAGCCTTCAACTATGGCTACACCTTC,TRBV19,13,NA,TRBJ1-2,NA
CASSLDLAGLQFF,TGTGCCAGCAGCCTGGACTTAGCGGGATTGCAGTTCTTC,TRBV12-3/TRBV12-4,13,many,TRBJ2-1,TRBD2
CASSQGASGNTEAFF,TGCGCCAGCAGCCAAGGAGCTTCAGGGAACACTGAAGCTTTCTTT,TRBV4-1,15,many,TRBJ1-1,NA